These 26 T cell receptor beta chains were all obtained from the same sample, sequenced in a study of identical twins (TCRdb year 2016). Libraries were constructed by 5' RACE. Sequencing took place on an Illumina HiSeq 2000. TCRdb trimmed public reads at Q25 via fastp, called clones via MiXCR and kept in-frame beta chains. When rows share a CDR3 protein, they turn into one entry using the most common DNA and genes. The sample has a few hundred thousand distinct CDR3 sequences on record, 5.5% to 7.5% of them singletons. The ten largest make up less than 15% of the sample. This same sample was also taken into another study, of T cells expressing NK-cell markers.

The source material was CD8+ T cells sorted from blood. All receptors come from a woman aged 18-30 years in good health.

V is TRBV24-1 and J is TRBJ2-1; tentative D call: TRBD2 (6 bases). CDR1 KGHDR and CDR2 SFDVKD come from the germline V gene. With 8 bases removed from V and 0 bases from J, the gap between germline ends came to 7 bases. CDR3 length equals 13 residues. CDR3 DNA: TGTGCCACCATGGGGGGCTCCTACAATGAGCAGTTCTTC. Translating gives CATMGGSYNEQFF.

The chain couples TRBV9 to TRBJ1-4; D is unclear. Germline-derived CDR1 and CDR2 are SGDLS and YYNGEE. The length of the CDR3 is 13 residues. The ends were cut back, 0 bases at V and 8 bases at J, with 8 bases in the middle. The CDR3 reads CASSVGPIEKLFF. CDR3 sequence (DNA): TGTGCCAGCAGCGTAGGTCCGATCGAAAAACTGTTTTTT.

This clonotype has at least ten counts. This chain links TRBV27 with TRBJ2-5, with TRBD1 matching over 7 bases. The CDR3 consists of 13 residues. The V gene end was trimmed by 6 bases and the J gene end by 3 bases; junction bases not matched to a gene: 4. Germline CDR1 and CDR2: MNHEY and SMNVEV (reference sequence). The CDR3 bases are TGTGCCAGCAGCAAAACAGGGGAAGAGACCCAGTACTTC. Its protein is CASSKTGEETQYF.

This clonotype was observed at least ten times. V and J are TRBV7-6 and TRBJ1-4; perhaps TRBD1 as D (6 bases). From germline, CDR1 is SGHVS and CDR2 FNYEAQ. V lost 5 bases, J lost 0 bases, and 10 bases lay in between. The CDR3 covers 15 residues. The CDR3 DNA reads as TGTGCCAGCAGCCTAAGGACAGCAACTAATGAAAAACTGTTTTTT. Its protein is CASSLRTATNEKLFF.

The CDR3 DNA follows: TGTGCCAGCAGCGTAGAGGGACTAGCGGGAGCTGGGGAGCTGTTTTTT. Its protein product is CASSVEGLAGAGELFF. The rearrangement links TRBV9 to TRBJ2-2; 14 bases are a match to TRBD2. From germline, CDR1 is SGDLS and CDR2 YYNGEE. The CDR3 extends over 16 amino acids. V was pared by 0 bases and J by 8 bases, with 3 bases of the junction left unmatched.

This chain joins TRBV20-1 and TRBJ1-5; D is uncertain. Germline V gene data show CDR1 as DFQATT and CDR2 as SNEGSKA (reference sequence). The CDR3 covers 14 residues. V was clipped by 0 bases and J by 7 bases, with 13 bases between them. CDR3 sequence (DNA): TGCAGTGCTAGAGAGAGAGTATCGGCACAGCCCCAGCATTTT. It is translated as CSARERVSAQPQHF.

This clonotype was detected many times. The chain combines TRBV10-1 with TRBJ1-1, with unresolved D. Germline V gene lookup returns CDR1 WNHNN and CDR2 SYGVQD (reference sequence). Deletions cut 7 bases from V and 3 bases from J, with 12 bases between. CDR3 length: 13 residues. CDR3 bases: TGCGCCAGCACCCCGGACTGGGACACTGAAGCTTTCTTT. This encodes CASTPDWDTEAFF.

This clonotype was seen at least ten times. CDR3 amino acids: CASSPGTSGYTDTQYF. In nucleotides, the CDR3 is TGTGCCAGCAGTCCGGGGACTAGCGGATACACAGATACGCAGTATTTT. This chain uses TRBV12-3 or TRBV12-4 with TRBJ2-3; 11 bases are a match to TRBD2. After removal of 5 bases from V and 2 bases from J, the junction contained 6 bases not matched to a gene. The CDR3 extends over 16 amino acids.

This clonotype has more than one count but fewer than ten. The chain couples TRBV27 to TRBJ2-2, with 10 nucleotides matching TRBD2. Germline CDR1 is MNHEY and CDR2 is SMNVEV (reference sequence). The CDR3 is 17 amino acids. After removal of 4 bases from V and 5 bases from J, the junction contained 10 bases not matched to a gene. The CDR3 coding sequence is TGTGCCAGCAGTTCCAGCGGGGGGGCCGTTCTAACCGGGGAGCTGTTTTTT. Protein sequence: CASSSSGGAVLTGELFF.

This chain connects TRBV5-6 to TRBJ2-7; maybe TRBD2 (5 bases). Germline loops: CDR1 SGHDT, CDR2 YYEEEE. V was shortened by 4 bases and J by 7 bases, with 24 bases between the two germline ends. This CDR3 contains 16 residues. CDR3 in DNA: TGTGCCAGCAGCCAGCCGGGTGGGGAAGGCCGAGGGGAGCAGTACTTC. This codes for CASSQPGGEGRGEQYF.

This clonotype was seen more than once but under ten times. This chain joins TRBV27 and TRBJ2-7, with TRBD2 matching 12 bases. The germline gives CDR1 MNHEY, CDR2 SMNVEV (reference sequence). The CDR3 spans 14 residues. The junction had 2 bases not matched to a gene; V was cut back by 2 bases and J by 6 bases. CDR3 region: CASSLRTSGIEQYF. CDR3 nucleotides: TGTGCCAGCAGTTTAAGGACTAGCGGGATCGAGCAGTACTTC.

This clonotype was seen a handful of times. The chain links TRBV5-5 to TRBJ2-3; D unresolved. The CDR3 loop spans 15 amino acids. CDR1 and CDR2 from the germline V gene are SGHKS and YYEKEE (reference sequence). V shed 0 bases and J shed 2 bases, with 10 bases lying between them. DNA for the CDR3: TGTGCCAGCAGCTTGGCACGAAGCTACACAGATACGCAGTATTTT. It encodes CASSLARSYTDTQYF.

The CDR3 spells CASSADSGISTDTQYF. Here the CDR3 DNA reads TGTGCCAGCAGTGCGGACAGCGGGATTTCAACAGATACGCAGTATTTT. J is TRBJ2-3 and V is TRBV2; tentative D call: TRBD2 (7 bases). The germline V gene has CDR1 SNHLY and CDR2 FYNNEI. The CDR3 totals 16 residues. Trimming left V 4 bases short and J 3 bases short, with 17 bases between.

This sequence joins TRBV11-2 and TRBJ2-7, with 7 bases fitting TRBD1. The V gene's germline CDR1 is SGHAT and CDR2 FQNNGV. CDR3 length: 14 residues. The V segment lost 4 bases and the J segment 3 bases; nucleotides outside the gene matches: 6. CDR3 protein: CASSSGTVIYEQYF. In nucleotides, the CDR3 is TGTGCCAGCAGCTCCGGGACAGTCATCTACGAGCAGTACTTC.

The chain carries TRBV6-2 or TRBV6-3 and TRBJ2-1, with TRBD2 identical over 12 bases. CDR1 and CDR2 (germline): MNHEY, SVGEGT. The CDR3 loop spans 15 amino acids. The ends lost 6 bases at V and 8 bases at J; junction bases unmatched: 8. The CDR3 DNA sequence: TGTGCCAGCAGCCCAGAGACTAGCGGGGGTGATGAGCAGTTCTTC. Its protein product is CASSPETSGGDEQFF.

The table lists this clonotype with many counts. The V call is TRBV6-1, the J call TRBJ2-3; TRBD2 aligns across 9 bases. Germline V lookup: CDR1 MNHNS, CDR2 SASEGT. V lost 5 bases and J lost 6; bases outside the gene matches: 9. This CDR3 is 15 amino acids long. CDR3 in DNA: TGTGCCAGCAGTCATGTGGCGGGGGGGCCTGATACGCAGTATTTT. Translated: CASSHVAGGPDTQYF.

This clonotype appeared many times. The J gene is TRBJ2-1, the V gene TRBV12-3 or TRBV12-4; unclear D gene. This CDR3 has 13 residues. Trimming shortened V by 3 bases and J by 7 bases, and 10 bases separated the two germline ends. CDR3 coding DNA: TGTGCCAGCAGTTTTACAGTAGCTAATGAGCAGTTCTTC. This translates into CASSFTVANEQFF.

V and J are TRBV10-1 and TRBJ2-5, with D unclear. CDR3 length: 14 amino acids. Trimming shortened V by 0 bases and J by 2 bases, and 7 bases separated the two germline ends. Germline V gene lookup returns CDR1 WNHNN and CDR2 SYGVQD (reference sequence). The CDR3 protein is CASSESDGQETQYF. CDR3 nucleotides: TGCGCCAGCAGTGAGTCTGACGGTCAAGAGACCCAGTACTTC.

The chain combines TRBV5-6 with TRBJ1-2; D perhaps matches TRBD1 (5 bases). The CDR3 is made up of 15 amino acids. CDR1 is SGHDT, CDR2 YYEEEE, per germline. V was clipped by 3 bases and J by 6 bases, with 18 bases between them. For the CDR3, the DNA is TGTGCCAGCAGCTGGGGCTATGGAGGGGCGGATGGCTACACCTTC. Its protein product is CASSWGYGGADGYTF.

This clonotype came up a few times. The chain carries TRBV9 and TRBJ1-2, with D uncertain. This CDR3 comprises 14 residues. Trimming took 4 bases from V and 8 from J, leaving 18 bases between them. The germline gives CDR1 SGDLS, CDR2 YYNGEE. The CDR3 reads CASSPQVTPSGYTF. Here the CDR3 DNA reads TGTGCCAGCAGCCCTCAGGTTACCCCCTCCGGCTACACCTTC. Filled out from reference TRBV9 and TRBJ1-2, the complete variable domain reads DSGVTQTPKHLITATGQRVTLRCSPRSGDLSVYWYQQSLDQGLQFLIQYYNGEERAKGNILERFSAQQFPDLHSELNLSSLELGDSALYFCASSPQVTPSGYTFGSGTRLTVV.

This clonotype was picked up many times. J is TRBJ2-7 and V is TRBV10-1, with 7 bases matching TRBD1. The CDR3 spans 14 residues. Germline CDR1 is WNHNN and CDR2 is SYGVQD (reference sequence). Trimming took 5 bases from V and 5 from J; bases not matched to a gene: 9. The CDR3 DNA sequence: TGCGCCAGCAGTAACACCGGGACAGTGAACGAGCAGTACTTC. It specifies CASSNTGTVNEQYF.

The gene calls are TRBV5-5 and TRBJ2-2, with D hard to call. CDR1 and CDR2 from the germline V gene are SGHKS and YYEKEE (reference sequence). This CDR3 has 17 amino acids. The V gene lost 1 base and the J gene lost 1 base, with 14 bases spanning the gap. This CDR3 reads CASSLFNVVRNTGELFF. The CDR3 coding sequence is TGTGCCAGCAGCTTGTTCAATGTTGTCCGGAACACCGGGGAGCTGTTTTTT.

Ten or more counts support this clonotype. This chain joins TRBV14 and TRBJ2-7; 7 bases are a match to TRBD1. CDR3 size: 12 residues. V lost 4 bases and J lost 9; bases outside the gene matches: 6. Germline V CDR1 and CDR2: SGHDN, FVKESK. Here the CDR3 reads CASSPTGSPQYF. The DNA for the CDR3 is TGTGCCAGCAGCCCGACAGGGTCCCCGCAGTACTTC.

A few counts support this clonotype. The V gene is TRBV7-3, the J gene TRBJ1-2; D is unresolved. This CDR3 is built from 13 residues. V dropped 3 bases and J dropped 4 bases, with 9 bases sitting between them. In germline, CDR1 is SGHTA, CDR2 FQGTGA. The DNA for the CDR3 is TGTGCCAGCAGCTTTTTGTGGGGCTATGGCTACACCTTC. Protein: CASSFLWGYGYTF.

The rearrangement joins TRBV19 to TRBJ1-5; D possibly corresponds to TRBD1 (5 bases). CDR1 and CDR2 from the germline V gene are LNHDA and SQIVND (reference sequence). V was pared by 10 bases and J by 6 bases, with 22 bases between. The CDR3 contains 15 residues. CDR3 nucleotides: TGTGCCACCGAATACTCGGGGGTCGTGACTCAGCCCCAGCATTTT. Protein: CATEYSGVVTQPQHF.

This clonotype has more than one count but fewer than ten. This chain connects TRBV3-1 to TRBJ2-3, with TRBD2 matching 12 bases. Germline CDR1 and CDR2: LGHDT and YNNKEL (reference sequence). The CDR3 sequence is 20 residues long. J gave up 4 bases and V 4 bases, and 18 bases lay outside the gene matches. Here the CDR3 DNA reads TGTGCCAGCAGCCCAGGGCCCTCCGCTTCTAGCGGGGGGGCCCCAGATACGCAGTATTTT. Its protein product is CASSPGPSASSGGAPDTQYF.